The text below deals with one TCR beta chain. Its target is not known. From the approximately 120-subject validation cohort, which was separate from the roughly 700-subject first cohort, the donors were drawn. The table came from immunoSEQ multiplex PCR; TCRdb's copy has only in-frame clones and leaves some out. The repertoire holds hundreds of thousands of clones, with roughly 87% as singletons. This specimen comes from a study of cytomegalovirus exposure and HLA in healthy donors. Regarding the study as a whole: Many donors carried some public TCRs, although rarity characterized most TCR sequences. Reports indicated that the classifier achieved high specificity and sensitivity in diagnosing cytomegalovirus status. Researchers counted around 180 TCR beta chains as cytomegalovirus-associated.

Trimming removed 2 bases at V and 7 bases at J, with 11 bases between. The germline CDR1 and CDR2 sequences are MDHEN and SYDVKM. CDR3 length equals 13 residues. The source is a man younger than 30 in good health and CMV-seropositive. V usage is TRBV28 and J usage is TRBJ1-2; possible D gene TRBD1, 6 bases. Sequencing was carried out using PBMCs. The CDR3 sequence: CASSLRGATGYTF. In DNA, the CDR3 is TGTGCCAGCAGTTTACGGGGGGCGACTGGCTACACCTTC.